Each of the 17 T cell receptor beta chains below was sequenced from the same sample in a study of CD8 T cells in ankylosing spondylitis. TCRdb re-derived calls from the 5' RACE reads in MiXCR, one entry per CDR3 protein. The sample lists around 150,000 distinct CDR3 sequences, under 14% seen once, with 25% to 30% in the top ten. The sequenced sample consisted of blood, either unsorted or a sorted T cell fraction (not recorded which). The origin of the receptors is a male donor with ankylosing spondylitis or in good health (not recorded which).

This clonotype has ten or more counts. This rearrangement joins TRBV10-3 to TRBJ1-4, with D perhaps TRBD1 (6 bases). The germline V gene has CDR1 ENHRY and CDR2 SYGVKD. CDR3 length: 14 residues. Between the trimmed V and J ends, which lost 3 bases and 8 bases, there was a span of 13 bases. DNA for the CDR3: TGTGCCATCAGTGACCCAAACACAGGGGAAAAACTGTTTTTT. Amino acids: CAISDPNTGEKLFF.

This clonotype came up a few times. The V and J genes are TRBV11-1 and TRBJ2-1, with D tentatively TRBD1 (6 bases). Between the trimmed V and J ends, which lost 4 bases and 4 bases, there was a span of 23 bases. Germline lookup yields CDR1 SGHAT and CDR2 FQDESV (reference sequence). The CDR3 length is 18 residues. CDR3 bases: TGTGCCAGCAGCTCCGATCGGACAGTCGACTTAGATTACAATGAGCAGTTCTTC. As protein: CASSSDRTVDLDYNEQFF.

This clonotype was observed many times. The V and J genes are TRBV12-3 or TRBV12-4 and TRBJ2-2, with D tentatively TRBD1 or TRBD2 (5 bases each). Trimming removed 6 bases at V and 6 bases at J, with 17 bases between. The length of the CDR3 is 15 residues. In nucleotides, the CDR3 is TGTGCCAGCAGGTACAGGACCGGAGGATCCGGGGAGCTGTTTTTT. Translation gives CASRYRTGGSGELFF.

This clonotype was seen ten or more times. CDR3 bases: TGCAGCGTTCGAGTCGCTTCCTACGAGCAGTACTTC. It translates to CSVRVASYEQYF. This chain uses TRBV29-1 with TRBJ2-7; D remains unclear. Germline CDR1 SQVTM, CDR2 ANQGSEA. V was clipped by 5 bases and J by 1 base, with 9 bases between them. The CDR3 contains 12 residues.

This clonotype was recorded a few times. The chain has TRBV20-1 and TRBJ1-1; D not resolved. From germline, CDR1 is DFQATT and CDR2 SNEGSKA (reference sequence). V was clipped by 4 bases and J by 0 bases, with 9 bases between them. The CDR3 is 13 amino acids. CDR3 nucleotide sequence: TGCAGTGCTAACATACTCTTGAACACTGAAGCTTTCTTT. Translation gives CSANILLNTEAFF.

Worth noting for this clonotype: One base away lies a much larger clone, so this may be a sequencing read error. The chain combines TRBV5-1 with TRBJ2-7; 11 bases fit TRBD2. Germline-derived CDR1 and CDR2 are SGHRS and YFSETQ. The ends lost 4 bases at V and 4 bases at J; junction bases unmatched: 4. The CDR3 is 14 residues long. Written as DNA, the CDR3 is TGCGCCAGCAGCGCGGGACTAGCGGTGTACGAGCAGTACTTC. Translation: CASSAGLAVYEQYF.

The chain joins TRBV24-1 to TRBJ2-5; 7 bases align to TRBD2. The CDR3 contains 16 residues. J lost 1 base, V lost 3 bases, and 7 bases had no gene match. CDR1 is KGHDR and CDR2 is SFDVKD in the germline V gene. The CDR3 loop reads CATSDKRGGVQETQYF. CDR3 DNA sequence: TGTGCCACCAGTGATAAGCGGGGCGGAGTCCAAGAGACCCAGTACTTC.

In its sample, this clonotype was seen many times. V gene TRBV20-1 combines with J gene TRBJ2-3, with 7 nucleotides matching TRBD1. V shed 5 bases and J 3 bases; nucleotides not matched to a gene: 5. In germline, CDR1 is DFQATT, CDR2 SNEGSKA (reference sequence). The CDR3 loop spans 13 amino acids. The CDR3: CSAPGQATDTQYF. The CDR3 DNA reads as TGCAGTGCTCCCGGACAGGCAACAGATACGCAGTATTTT.

This chain joins TRBV20-1 and TRBJ2-5; 10 positions match TRBD2. CDR1 and CDR2 (germline): DFQATT, SNEGSKA (reference sequence). J lost 0 bases, V lost 6 bases, and 16 bases had no gene match. The CDR3 consists of 18 residues. DNA for the CDR3: TGCAGTGCGCTCACTGTGGCTAGCGGGGGCCTGTACCAAGAGACCCAGTACTTC. Amino acids: CSALTVASGGLYQETQYF.

This clonotype was recorded many times. The chain employs TRBV6-5 and TRBJ1-3; a possible D gene is TRBD1 (6 bases). CDR3 size: 15 residues. Germline V CDR1 and CDR2: MNHEY, SVGAGI. V dropped 2 bases and J dropped 3 bases, with 11 bases sitting between them. CDR3 region: CASSYDGGRGNTIYF. The CDR3 coding sequence is TGTGCCAGCAGTTACGACGGGGGGCGTGGAAACACCATATATTTT.

This clonotype has at least ten counts. J is TRBJ2-3 and V is TRBV6-1, with D perhaps TRBD2 (7 bases). Trimming cost V 6 bases and J 6 bases, with 16 bases left between them. Germline V CDR1 and CDR2: MNHNS, SASEGT. The CDR3 runs to 14 residues. The CDR3 protein is CASREGGVTDTQYF. The CDR3 coding sequence is TGTGCCAGCAGAGAGGGGGGGGTCACGGATACGCAGTATTTT.

This clonotype appeared many times. The rearrangement links TRBV27 to TRBJ2-1, with 9 bases identical to TRBD2. V was pared by 5 bases and J by 4 bases, with 9 bases of the junction left unmatched. Germline lookup yields CDR1 MNHEY and CDR2 SMNVEV (reference sequence). This CDR3 is built from 16 residues. CDR3 sequence: CASSPTGLAPYNEQFF. CDR3 DNA sequence: TGTGCCAGCAGTCCGACGGGACTAGCTCCTTACAATGAGCAGTTCTTC.

The chain is built from TRBV10-2 and TRBJ2-1, with D uncertain. The CDR3 consists of 13 residues. V was cut by 0 bases and J by 15 bases, with 15 bases left in between. Germline CDR1 WSHSY, CDR2 SAAADI. DNA of the CDR3: TGCGCCAGCAGTGAGTCGATTAGGACCCATCCGTTCTTC. Its translation: CASSESIRTHPFF.

The J gene is TRBJ1-1, the V gene TRBV18, with TRBD1 as a possible D gene (6 bases). The V gene's germline CDR1 is KGHSH and CDR2 LQKENI. The CDR3 length is 14 residues. V lost 0 bases, J lost 4 bases, and 9 bases lay in between. The CDR3 region is CASSPPTGTTEAFF. CDR3 bases: TGTGCCAGCTCACCACCCACAGGGACCACTGAAGCTTTCTTT.

This chain uses TRBV7-8 with TRBJ2-7; D is tentatively TRBD1 or TRBD2 (6 bases each). This CDR3 has 13 residues. Germline-derived CDR1 and CDR2 are SGHVS and FQNEAQ. V dropped 2 bases and J dropped 6 bases, with 11 bases sitting between them. CDR3 amino acids: CASSLNRGREQYF. The CDR3, as DNA: TGTGCCAGCAGCTTAAATCGGGGGCGCGAGCAGTACTTC.

This clonotype has a handful of counts. The rearrangement links TRBV10-3 to TRBJ2-3; D might be TRBD1 (7 bases). V lost 0 bases, J lost 5 bases, and 18 bases lay in between. CDR3 length: 17 residues. Germline V lookup: CDR1 ENHRY, CDR2 SYGVKD. The CDR3 DNA sequence: TGTGCCATCAGTGAGTCTGAAGGAGGGGGCTTGGGAGATACGCAGTATTTT. This translates into CAISESEGGGLGDTQYF.

This clonotype was observed at least ten times. This chain's CDR3 is CASSSTGDEQYF. DNA of the CDR3: TGTGCCAGCAGCTCCACAGGGGACGAGCAGTACTTC. The chain couples TRBV3-1 to TRBJ2-7, with TRBD1 identical over 7 bases. CDR1 LGHDT and CDR2 YNNKEL come from the germline V gene (reference sequence). The V gene end was trimmed by 5 bases and the J gene end by 5 bases; junction bases not matched to a gene: 3. This CDR3 has 12 residues.